This T cell receptor beta chain was documented in a study of identical twins. V shed 2 bases and J shed 0 bases, with 8 bases lying between them. The CDR3 is made up of 15 amino acids. Via MiXCR, TCRdb re-called the 5' RACE reads, giving one row per CDR3 protein. The sample shows 450,000 to 600,000 distinct CDR3 sequences, around 20% of them seen only once. This clonotype was recorded many times. The antigen is unknown. Regarding the study as a whole: For out-of-frame alpha sequences shared by twins, low generation probability was in excess.

Separately, the same data were catalogued under a study of yellow fever vaccine responses in identical twins.

The clonotype was recovered from a woman younger than 30 in good health. The V and J genes are TRBV12-3 or TRBV12-4 and TRBJ2-4; D is unclear. The sample was CD4+ T cells sorted from blood. The CDR3 DNA reads TGTGCCAGCAGTTTATGGCAGATAGCCAAAAACATTCAGTACTTC. This sequence encodes CASSLWQIAKNIQYF.